Following are 9 T cell receptor beta chains from one sample sequenced in a study of tumor-infiltrating lymphocytes in primary liver carcinoma. A constant-region primer served to make TCR beta cDNA from about 0.45 ug total RNA. ARM-PCR, slightly modified, supplied the TCR beta libraries through three nested multiplex PCR rounds. Forward primers for TRBV1-TRBV30 and a C-beta reverse primer served the first two PCR rounds, at approximately 10 cycles each. TCRdb processed the multiplex PCR reads anew with MiXCR; each CDR3 protein has one entry. The table records about 110,000 distinct CDR3 sequences, around two thirds of them present only once. Taking about 17-31 mg of unsorted bulk tissue, the authors co-extracted RNA and DNA. The sequenced material came from liver tumor tissue from sampling region 1. Sample subset: tumor region T1, superior pole. The receptor set was obtained from a woman aged 55 to 70 with primary liver carcinoma and hepatitis B virus infection.

As regards this clonotype: Without the conserved terminal phenylalanine or tryptophan, this CDR3 likely stems from a read error. CDR3 bases: TGTGCCAGCAGCTTAGCCACAGCGGGGATATACAATGAACAGTTCTCC. Protein sequence: CASSLATAGIYNEQFS. The chain recombines TRBV11-3 with TRBJ2-1, with 7 bases lining up with TRBD2. The CDR3 is 16 residues long. The germline gives CDR1 SGHNT, CDR2 YENEEA.

As regards this clonotype: This could be a read error, since a much larger clone is one nucleotide away. CDR3 nucleotides: TGTGCCGGTAGTTATGTCTGGGACTCCCCCTACGAGCAGTACTTC. This translates into CAGSYVWDSPYEQYF. V is TRBV19 and J is TRBJ2-7, with D possibly TRBD2 on 6 matching bases. The CDR3 contains 15 residues. Looked up from germline, CDR1 is LNHDA and CDR2 is SQIVND (reference sequence). The full variable domain, its missing parts supplied by reference TRBV19 and TRBJ2-7, is DGGITQSPKYLFRKEGQNVTLSCEQNLNHDAMYWYRQDPGQGLRLIYYSQIVNDFQKGDIAEGYSVSREKKESFPLTVTSAQKNPTAFYLCAGSYVWDSPYEQYFGPGTRLTVT.

On this clonotype itself: The junction departs from the called germline gene at one end, perhaps through a read error. The chain has TRBV20-1 and TRBJ1-5; possible D gene TRBD1, 6 bases. CDR3 size: 14 residues. Germline CDR1 reads DFQATT; CDR2 reads SNEGSKA (reference sequence). The CDR3 DNA reads TGCAGTGCTGTTTGGGGCAGGGGTAATCAACCCCAGCATTTT. This sequence encodes CSAVWGRGNQPQHF.

Notes on this clonotype: This may come from a read error, since a much larger clone is one base off. J is TRBJ2-2 and V is TRBV12-3 or TRBV12-4; TRBD2 matches 8 bases. The CDR3 extends over 14 amino acids. J was trimmed by 7 bases and V by 7 bases; bases with no gene match: 8. The CDR3 DNA follows: TGTGCCAGCAATCTTCGGACTAGCCTCGGGGAGCTGTTTTTT. Translation gives CASNLRTSLGELFF.

This clonotype was detected many times. V usage is TRBV12-2 and J usage is TRBJ2-6; no check of the table's D call, TRBD2, against the DNA was made. TRBV12-2 is annotated as a pseudogene. This CDR3 is built from 15 residues. As DNA, the CDR3 is TGTGCATCGGACCGCGGGGGCTCTGGGGCCAACGTCCTGACTTTC. It codes for CASDRGGSGANVLTF.

This clonotype was recorded many times. The rearrangement uses TRBV12-3 or TRBV12-4 and TRBJ1-5; D is undetermined. The CDR3 is 13 amino acids. V lost 8 bases and J 7 bases, leaving 15 bases between the germline ends. The CDR3 reads CASCLERLQPQHF. The CDR3, as DNA: TGTGCCAGCTGCCTCGAAAGGCTACAGCCCCAGCATTTT.

Worth noting for this clonotype: This CDR3 fails to terminate in the conserved phenylalanine or tryptophan, so it likely reflects a read error. The chain uses TRBV5-1 and TRBJ2-5; TRBD1 agrees at 7 bases. This CDR3 region has 15 residues. V dropped 1 base and J dropped 3; count of bases not matched to a gene: 6. CDR1 is SGHRS, CDR2 YFSETQ, per germline. The CDR3 DNA reads as TGCGCCAGCAGCTTGACCAACAGGGGTGAAGAGACCCAGTACATC. Residues: CASSLTNRGEETQYI.

The CDR3 spells CASSLPQTGAASNEQFF. Here the CDR3 DNA reads TGCGCCAGCAGTTTGCCCCAGACAGGGGCGGCTAGCAATGAGCAGTTCTTC. The chain has TRBV5-1 and TRBJ2-1, with 8 bases fitting TRBD1. J was trimmed by 6 bases and V by 5 bases; bases with no gene match: 16. The CDR3 loop spans 17 amino acids. Germline V gene sequence: CDR1 SGHRS, CDR2 YFSETQ.

Details on this clonotype: At one end the junction does not follow the germline gene, possibly because of a read error. The genes are TRBV11-2 and TRBJ2-2; D might be TRBD2 (6 bases). Germline CDR1 SGHAT, CDR2 FQNNGV. This CDR3 comprises 16 residues. The CDR3 region is CSSSRISGANTGVLFF. For the CDR3, the DNA is TGTTCCAGCAGCCGGATTAGCGGAGCGAACACCGGGGTGCTGTTTTTT.